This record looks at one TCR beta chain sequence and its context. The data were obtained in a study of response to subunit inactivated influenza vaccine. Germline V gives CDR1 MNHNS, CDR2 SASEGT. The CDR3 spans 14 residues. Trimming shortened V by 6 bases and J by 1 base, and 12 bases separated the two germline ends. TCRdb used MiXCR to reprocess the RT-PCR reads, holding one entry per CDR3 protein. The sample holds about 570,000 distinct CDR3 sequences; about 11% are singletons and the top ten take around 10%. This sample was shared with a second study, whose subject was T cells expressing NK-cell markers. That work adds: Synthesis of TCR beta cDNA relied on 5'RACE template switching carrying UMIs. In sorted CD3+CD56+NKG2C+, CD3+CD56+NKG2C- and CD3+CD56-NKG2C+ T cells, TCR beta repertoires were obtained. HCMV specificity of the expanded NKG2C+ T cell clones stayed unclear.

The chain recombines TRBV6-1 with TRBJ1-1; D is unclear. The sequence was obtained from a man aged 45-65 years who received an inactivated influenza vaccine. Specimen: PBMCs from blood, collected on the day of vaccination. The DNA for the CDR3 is TGTGCCAGCAGGGAGGGTGGGGAGAACACTGAAGCTTTCTTT. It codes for CASREGGENTEAFF.